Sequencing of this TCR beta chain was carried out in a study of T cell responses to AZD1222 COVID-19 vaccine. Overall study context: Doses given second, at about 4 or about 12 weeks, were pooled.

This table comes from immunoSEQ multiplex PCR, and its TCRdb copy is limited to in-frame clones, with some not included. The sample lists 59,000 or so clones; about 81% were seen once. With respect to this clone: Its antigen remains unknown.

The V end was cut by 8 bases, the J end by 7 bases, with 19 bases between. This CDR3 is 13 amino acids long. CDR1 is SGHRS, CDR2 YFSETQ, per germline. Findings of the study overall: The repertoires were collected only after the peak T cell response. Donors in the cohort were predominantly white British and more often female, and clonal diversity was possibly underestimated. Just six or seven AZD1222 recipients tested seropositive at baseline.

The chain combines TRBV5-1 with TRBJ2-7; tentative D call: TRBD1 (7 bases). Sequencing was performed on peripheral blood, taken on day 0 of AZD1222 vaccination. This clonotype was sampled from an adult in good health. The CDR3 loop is CASSGSSDREQYF. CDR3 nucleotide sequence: TGCGCCAGTTCCGGGAGCTCGGACAGGGAGCAGTACTTC.